The rows below give T cell receptor beta chains drawn from one sample of a study of cytomegalovirus exposure and HLA in healthy donors. The repertoire was sequenced with immunoSEQ multiplex PCR; TCRdb's copy has only in-frame clones and lacks some. The sample includes more than 95,000 clones, approximately 80% of them seen just once. Material for sequencing was PBMCs. Source of these receptors: a man in his thirties or forties in good health and CMV-seropositive. Each CDR3 is given with its conserved first and last residue. Fields, in order: V gene, J gene, D gene, clone size, CDR3 DNA, CDR3 protein. A D gene is named only where the DNA matches it firmly. Part of the rows lack a size; the others show once, few, many or a class for expanded clones.

TRBV11-3,TRBJ2-7,.,.,TGTGCCAGCAGCTTTCGACAGTTCGGAAACTACGAGCAGTACTTC,CASSFRQFGNYEQYF
TRBV5-4,TRBJ2-3,TRBD2,few,TGTGCCAGCAGCGGCGGACTAGCGGGAGGCCCAGATACGCAGTATTTT,CASSGGLAGGPDTQYF
TRBV9,TRBJ2-3,.,.,TGTGCCAGCAGCGTAGCGGGAGCTGGAGATACGCAGTATTTT,CASSVAGAGDTQYF
TRBV27,TRBJ2-3,.,few,TGTGCCAGCAGTTCCCCTACAGATACGCAGTATTTT,CASSSPTDTQYF
TRBV27,TRBJ2-3,TRBD2,.,TGTGCCAGCAGAACAGGGACTAGCGGGAGGAGGACAGATACGCAGTATTTT,CASRTGTSGRRTDTQYF
TRBV19,TRBJ1-4,.,.,TGTGCCACACTATTCGGCGCGGAACTGTTTTTT,CATLFGAELFF
TRBV27,TRBJ2-2,.,.,TGTGCCAGCAGTTTTATGACTTTTGTTGAGCCCGGGGAGCTGTTTTTT,CASSFMTFVEPGELFF
TRBV6-6,TRBJ1-2,TRBD1,few,TGTGCCAGCAGTTACGGGGACAGCTGGGGGAGCTACACCTTC,CASSYGDSWGSYTF
TRBV7-6,TRBJ2-3,.,.,TGTGCCAGCAGCCCCGCAGGGGGGGATACGCAGTATTTT,CASSPAGGDTQYF
TRBV21-1,TRBJ2-4,.,.,TGTGCCAGCAGCAAAGAACGGGACTTTCTAGCCAAAAACATTCAGTACTTC,CASSKERDFLAKNIQYF
TRBV13,TRBJ2-1,TRBD2,once,TGTGCCAGCAGCTTCACTAGCGGAAACAATGAGCAGTTCTTC,CASSFTSGNNEQFF
TRBV4-3,TRBJ2-1,TRBD2,.,TGCGCCAGCAGCCACCTAGGACTAGCGGGAGGGCAGAATGAGCAGTTCTTC,CASSHLGLAGGQNEQFF
TRBV13,TRBJ1-2,.,once,TGTGCCAGCAGCTTAGTGACGGATTCTGGAGGCCACACCTTC,CASSLVTDSGGHTF
TRBV5-1,TRBJ2-2,TRBD2,.,TGCGCCAGCAGCTTGGAGGGAGGGTACACCGGGGAGCTGTTTTTT,CASSLEGGYTGELFF
TRBV19,TRBJ2-3,TRBD1,.,TGTGCCAGTAGCGGACAGGGTAGAGATACGCAGTATTTT,CASSGQGRDTQYF
TRBV7-2,TRBJ2-1,TRBD2,.,TGTGCCAGCAGCCTCACTTTCGGACTAGCGACTAGCAATGAGCAGTTCTTC,CASSLTFGLATSNEQFF
TRBV6-5,TRBJ2-7,TRBD2,.,TGTGCCAGCAGTTCCATAGCGGGAGAAGGCTACGAGCAGTACTTC,CASSSIAGEGYEQYF
TRBV10-3,TRBJ1-4,.,.,TGTGCCATCAGTGTAAATGAAAAACTGTTTTTT,CAISVNEKLFF
TRBV7-2,TRBJ2-7,.,once,TGTGCCAGCAGCTCTACCTACGAGCAGTACTTC,CASSSTYEQYF
TRBV19,TRBJ1-1,.,.,TGTGCCAGTAGTATCGGGAACACTGAAGCTTTCTTT,CASSIGNTEAFF
TRBV11-2,TRBJ2-7,TRBD2,once,TGTGCCAGCAGCTTAGAGGCGGGAGCCTCCTACGAGCAGTACTTC,CASSLEAGASYEQYF
TRBV7-2,TRBJ2-1,TRBD2,.,TGTGCCAGCAGCTCCCGCCCCCTACTAGCGGGAGGAACTAATGAGCAGTTCTTC,CASSSRPLLAGGTNEQFF
TRBV7-9,TRBJ2-7,.,once,TGTGCCAGCAGCGGGCCCAGACGGGACTTGGGCGAGCAGTACTTC,CASSGPRRDLGEQYF
TRBV28,TRBJ2-7,TRBD1,.,TGTGCCAGCAGTTGGAAATGGACAGGGTCTTATGTCTACGAGCAGTACTTC,CASSWKWTGSYVYEQYF
TRBV19,TRBJ2-4,TRBD1,.,TGTGCCAGTAGTACGACAGGGGGCAGAAACATTCAGTACTTC,CASSTTGGRNIQYF
TRBV10-1,TRBJ1-2,TRBD1,once,TGCGCCAGCAGTGATTGGACAGGGGTATATGGCTACACCTTC,CASSDWTGVYGYTF
TRBV5-5,TRBJ1-1,.,once,TGTGCCAGCAGCTTGTTGTCAACTCGATTGAACACTGAAGCTTTCTTT,CASSLLSTRLNTEAFF
TRBV9,TRBJ2-3,TRBD2,.,TGTGCCAGCAGCGTTAGCGGGAGGGCCGTGGATACGCAGTATTTT,CASSVSGRAVDTQYF
TRBV30,TRBJ2-1,TRBD2,.,TGTGCCTGGAGTGTACGCGGCGGGAGGGCCGAGCAGTTCTTC,CAWSVRGGRAEQFF
TRBV5-6,TRBJ2-7,.,.,TGTGCCAGCAGCTTGGCTCTCGAGGGTACGAACGAGCAGTACTTC,CASSLALEGTNEQYF
TRBV5-6,TRBJ1-1,.,once,TGTGCCAGCAGCTTTCTGGGCCTTGAAGCTTTCTTT,CASSFLGLEAFF
TRBV5-4,TRBJ1-5,.,.,TGTGCCAGCAGCTTGGACCCGGGGGGTAATCAGCCCCAGCATTTT,CASSLDPGGNQPQHF